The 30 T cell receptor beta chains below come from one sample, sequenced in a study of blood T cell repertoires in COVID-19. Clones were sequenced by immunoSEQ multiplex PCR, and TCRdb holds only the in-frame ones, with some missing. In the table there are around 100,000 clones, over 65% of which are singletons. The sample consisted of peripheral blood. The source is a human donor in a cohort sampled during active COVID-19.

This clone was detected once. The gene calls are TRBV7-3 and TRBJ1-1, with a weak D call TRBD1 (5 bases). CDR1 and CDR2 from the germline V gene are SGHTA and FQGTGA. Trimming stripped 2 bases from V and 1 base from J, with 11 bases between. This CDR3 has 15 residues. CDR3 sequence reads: CASSLDGGENTEAFF. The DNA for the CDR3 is TGTGCCAGCAGCTTAGACGGAGGGGAGAACACTGAAGCTTTCTTT.

The CDR3 bases are TGTGCCAGCAGCTTAAGGGGACTGAGCTCCTACAATGAGCAGTTCTTC. Encoded protein: CASSLRGLSSYNEQFF. The chain is built from TRBV11-3 and TRBJ2-1; a weak D match, TRBD2 (6 bases). Germline V gene lookup returns CDR1 SGHNT and CDR2 YENEEA. With 2 bases removed from V and 0 bases from J, the gap between germline ends came to 11 bases. The CDR3 length is 16 residues.

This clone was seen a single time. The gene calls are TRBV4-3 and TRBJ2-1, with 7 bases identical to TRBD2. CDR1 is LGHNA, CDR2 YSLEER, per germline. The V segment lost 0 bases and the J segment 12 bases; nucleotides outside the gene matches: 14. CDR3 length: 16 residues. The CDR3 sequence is CASSQEIRLAASGQFF. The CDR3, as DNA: TGCGCCAGCAGCCAAGAAATCCGACTAGCAGCTTCGGGGCAGTTCTTC.

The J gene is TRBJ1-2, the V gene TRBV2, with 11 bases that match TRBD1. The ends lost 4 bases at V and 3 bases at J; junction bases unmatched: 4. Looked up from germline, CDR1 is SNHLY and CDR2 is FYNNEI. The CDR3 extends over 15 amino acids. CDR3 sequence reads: CASSGTGGDYYGYTF. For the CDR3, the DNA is TGTGCCAGCAGTGGGACAGGGGGCGATTACTATGGCTACACCTTC.

CDR3 DNA: TGTGCCAGCAGCCAACGACAGGGGGCCTTTAATGAAAAACTGTTTTTT. It translates to CASSQRQGAFNEKLFF. The rearrangement joins TRBV5-5 to TRBJ1-4; 10 bases align to TRBD1. Germline CDR1 and CDR2: SGHKS and YYEKEE (reference sequence). Losses at the gene ends were 4 bases for V and 4 bases for J; bases not matched to a gene: 7. CDR3 length equals 16 residues. Combining the CDR3 with reference TRBV5-5 and TRBJ1-4 gives the whole variable domain DAGVTQSPTHLIKTRGQQVTLRCSPISGHKSVSWYQQVLGQGPQFIFQYYEKEERGRGNFPDRFSARQFPNYSSELNVNALLLGDSALYLCASSQRQGAFNEKLFFGSGTQLSVL.

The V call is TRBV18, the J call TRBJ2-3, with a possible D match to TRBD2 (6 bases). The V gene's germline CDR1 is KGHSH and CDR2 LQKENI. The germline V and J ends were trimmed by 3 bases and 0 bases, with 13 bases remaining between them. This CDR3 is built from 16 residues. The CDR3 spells CASSPGASASTDTQYF. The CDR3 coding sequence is TGTGCCAGCTCACCCGGGGCTAGCGCCAGCACAGATACGCAGTATTTT.

The CDR3 bases are TGTGCCAGCAGCCAGAGCACCGGGGGCAATCAGCCCCAGCATTTT. As protein: CASSQSTGGNQPQHF. The chain recombines TRBV9 with TRBJ1-5; D remains ambiguous. Germline V gene lookup returns CDR1 SGDLS and CDR2 YYNGEE. The CDR3 runs to 15 residues. V lost 4 bases and J lost 2, with 13 bases in between.

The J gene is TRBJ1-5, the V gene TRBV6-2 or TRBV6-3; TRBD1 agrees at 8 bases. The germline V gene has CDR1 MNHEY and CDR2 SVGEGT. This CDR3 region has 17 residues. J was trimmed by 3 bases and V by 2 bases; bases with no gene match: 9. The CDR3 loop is CASSYEPRTGHNQPQHF. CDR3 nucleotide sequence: TGTGCCAGCAGTTACGAGCCTAGGACAGGGCACAATCAGCCCCAGCATTTT.

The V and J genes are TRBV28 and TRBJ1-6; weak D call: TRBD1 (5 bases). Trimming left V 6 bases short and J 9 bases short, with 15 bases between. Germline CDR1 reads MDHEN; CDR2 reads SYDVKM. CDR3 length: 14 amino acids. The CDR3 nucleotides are TGTGCCAGCAGCTATCGAGTCGGGGGTTCACCCCTCCACTTT. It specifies CASSYRVGGSPLHF.

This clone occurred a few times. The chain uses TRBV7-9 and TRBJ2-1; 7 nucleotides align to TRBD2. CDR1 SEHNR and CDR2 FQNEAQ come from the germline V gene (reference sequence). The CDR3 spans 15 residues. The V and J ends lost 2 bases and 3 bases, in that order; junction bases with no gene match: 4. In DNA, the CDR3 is TGTGCCAGCAGCTTACGGGGGGTCCTCTACAATGAGCAGTTCTTC. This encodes CASSLRGVLYNEQFF.

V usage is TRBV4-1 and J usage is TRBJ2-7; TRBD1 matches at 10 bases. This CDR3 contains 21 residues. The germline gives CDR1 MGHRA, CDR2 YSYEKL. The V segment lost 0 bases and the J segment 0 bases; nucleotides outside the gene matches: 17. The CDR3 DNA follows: TGCGCCAGCAGCCAAGATTTGGGGACAGGGGTCCACTTCCAAAGCTCCTACGAGCAGTACTTC. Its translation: CASSQDLGTGVHFQSSYEQYF.

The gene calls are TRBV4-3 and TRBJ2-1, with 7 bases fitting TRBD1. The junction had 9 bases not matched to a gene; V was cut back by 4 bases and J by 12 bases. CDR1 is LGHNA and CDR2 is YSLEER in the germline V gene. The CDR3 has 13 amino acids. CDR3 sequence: CASSRLITGAQFF. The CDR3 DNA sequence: TGCGCCAGCAGCCGCCTCATCACAGGGGCGCAGTTCTTC.

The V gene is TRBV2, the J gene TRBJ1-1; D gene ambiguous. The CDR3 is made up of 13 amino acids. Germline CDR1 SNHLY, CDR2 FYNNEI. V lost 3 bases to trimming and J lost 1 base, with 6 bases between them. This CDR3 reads CASSEFRNTEAFF. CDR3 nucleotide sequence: TGTGCCAGCAGTGAGTTCAGGAACACTGAAGCTTTCTTT.

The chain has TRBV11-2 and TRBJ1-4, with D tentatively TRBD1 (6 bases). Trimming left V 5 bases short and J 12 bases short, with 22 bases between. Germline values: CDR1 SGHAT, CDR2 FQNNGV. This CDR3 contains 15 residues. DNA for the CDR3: TGTGCCAGCAGCCCAAACAGGGACGCCGGATGGGAACTGTTTTTT. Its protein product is CASSPNRDAGWELFF. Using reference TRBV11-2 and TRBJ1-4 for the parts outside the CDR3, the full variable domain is EAGVAQSPRYKIIEKRQSVAFWCNPISGHATLYWYQQILGQGPKLLIQFQNNGVVDDSQLPKDRFSAERLKGVDSTLKIQPAKLEDSAVYLCASSPNRDAGWELFFGSGTQLSVL.

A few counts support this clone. The CDR3: CASTLLGGPRTDTQYF. The CDR3 nucleotides read TGTGCCAGCACACTCCTAGGGGGACCCCGCACAGATACGCAGTATTTT. The rearrangement joins TRBV6-6 to TRBJ2-3; D is perhaps TRBD1 (6 bases). V was cut by 7 bases and J by 1 base, with 18 bases left in between. The CDR3 has 16 amino acids. Germline CDR1 MNHNY, CDR2 SVGAGI (reference sequence).

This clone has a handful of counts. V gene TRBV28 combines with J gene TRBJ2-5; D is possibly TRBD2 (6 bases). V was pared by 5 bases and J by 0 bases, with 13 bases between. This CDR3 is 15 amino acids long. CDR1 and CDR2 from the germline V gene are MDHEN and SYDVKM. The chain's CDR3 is CASSPSGLYQETQYF. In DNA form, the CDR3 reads TGTGCCAGCAGTCCCAGCGGGCTGTACCAAGAGACCCAGTACTTC.

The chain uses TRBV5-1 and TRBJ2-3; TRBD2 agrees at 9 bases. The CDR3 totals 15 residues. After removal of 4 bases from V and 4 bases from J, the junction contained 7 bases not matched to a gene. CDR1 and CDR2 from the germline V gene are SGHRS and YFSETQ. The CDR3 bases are TGCGCCAGCAGCCCGCGGGGGGGCATCGCAGATACGCAGTATTTT. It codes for CASSPRGGIADTQYF.

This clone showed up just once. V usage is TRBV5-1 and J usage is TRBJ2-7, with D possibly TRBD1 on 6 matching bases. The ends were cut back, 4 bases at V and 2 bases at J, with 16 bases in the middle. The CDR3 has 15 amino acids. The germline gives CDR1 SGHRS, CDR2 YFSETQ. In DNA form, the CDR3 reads TGCGCCAGCAGCGGGGGCGGCAGAGATCCCTACGAGCAGTACTTC. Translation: CASSGGGRDPYEQYF.

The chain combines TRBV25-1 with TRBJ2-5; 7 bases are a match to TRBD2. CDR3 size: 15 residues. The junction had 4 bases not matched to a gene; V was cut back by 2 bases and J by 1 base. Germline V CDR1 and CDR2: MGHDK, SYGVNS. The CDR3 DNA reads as TGTGCCAGCAGTGAACGGGGGGACGCCCAAGAGACCCAGTACTTC. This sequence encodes CASSERGDAQETQYF.

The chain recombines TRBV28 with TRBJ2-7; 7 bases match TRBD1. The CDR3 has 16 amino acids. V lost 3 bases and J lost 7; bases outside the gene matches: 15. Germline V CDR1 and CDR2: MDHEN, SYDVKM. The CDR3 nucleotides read TGTGCCAGCAGTTTGGGGCGCGCAGGGGGTACGTGGGAGCAGTACTTC. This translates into CASSLGRAGGTWEQYF.

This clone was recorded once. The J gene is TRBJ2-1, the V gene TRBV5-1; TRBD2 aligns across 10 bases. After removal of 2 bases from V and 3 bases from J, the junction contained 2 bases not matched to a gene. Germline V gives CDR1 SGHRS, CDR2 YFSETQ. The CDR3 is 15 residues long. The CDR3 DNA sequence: TGCGCCAGCAGCTTTACTAGCGGGGACTACAATGAGCAGTTCTTC. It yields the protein CASSFTSGDYNEQFF.

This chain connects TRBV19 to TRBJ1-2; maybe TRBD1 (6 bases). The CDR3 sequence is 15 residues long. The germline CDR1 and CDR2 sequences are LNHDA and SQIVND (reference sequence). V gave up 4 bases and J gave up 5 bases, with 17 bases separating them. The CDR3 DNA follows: TGTGCCAGTAGTACAACAGGGACCGCGATTTATGGCTACACCTTC. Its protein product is CASSTTGTAIYGYTF.

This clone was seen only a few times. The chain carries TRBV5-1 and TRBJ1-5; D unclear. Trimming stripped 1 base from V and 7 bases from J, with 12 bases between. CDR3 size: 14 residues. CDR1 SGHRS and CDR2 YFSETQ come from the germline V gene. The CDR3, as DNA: TGCGCCAGCAGCTTGTTGGGCTTAGACCAGCCCCAGCATTTT. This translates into CASSLLGLDQPQHF.

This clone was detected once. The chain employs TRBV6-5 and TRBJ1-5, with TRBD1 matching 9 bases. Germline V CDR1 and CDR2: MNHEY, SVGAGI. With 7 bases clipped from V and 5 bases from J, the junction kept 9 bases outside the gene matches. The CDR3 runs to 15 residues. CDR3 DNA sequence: TGTGCCAGCAATGGAGAACAGGGGGCTGATCAGCCCCAGCATTTT. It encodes CASNGEQGADQPQHF.

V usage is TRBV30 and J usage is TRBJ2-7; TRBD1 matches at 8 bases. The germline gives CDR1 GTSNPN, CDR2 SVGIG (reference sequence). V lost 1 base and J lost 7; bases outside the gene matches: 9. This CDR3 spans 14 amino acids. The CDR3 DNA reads TGTGCCTGGAGTGGTCGAGCAGGGGGCGAAGAGCAGTACTTC. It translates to CAWSGRAGGEEQYF.

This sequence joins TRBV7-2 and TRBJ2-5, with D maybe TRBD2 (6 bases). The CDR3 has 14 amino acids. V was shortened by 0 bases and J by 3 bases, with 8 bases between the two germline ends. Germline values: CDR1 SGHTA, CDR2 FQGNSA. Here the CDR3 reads CASSLAGGKETQYF. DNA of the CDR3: TGTGCCAGCAGCTTAGCGGGGGGAAAAGAGACCCAGTACTTC.

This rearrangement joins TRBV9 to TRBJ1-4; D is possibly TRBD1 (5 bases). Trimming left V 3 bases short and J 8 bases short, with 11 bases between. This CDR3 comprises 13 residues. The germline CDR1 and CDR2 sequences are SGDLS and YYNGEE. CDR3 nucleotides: TGTGCCAGCAGCGAAAGGGGAGGCGAAAAACTGTTTTTT. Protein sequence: CASSERGGEKLFF.

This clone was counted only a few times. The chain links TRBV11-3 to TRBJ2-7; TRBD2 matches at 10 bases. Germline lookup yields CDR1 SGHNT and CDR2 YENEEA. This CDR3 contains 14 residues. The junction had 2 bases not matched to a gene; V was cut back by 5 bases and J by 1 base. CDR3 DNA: TGTGCCAGCAGCCCACTAGCGGGGTCCTACGAGCAGTACTTC. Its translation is CASSPLAGSYEQYF.

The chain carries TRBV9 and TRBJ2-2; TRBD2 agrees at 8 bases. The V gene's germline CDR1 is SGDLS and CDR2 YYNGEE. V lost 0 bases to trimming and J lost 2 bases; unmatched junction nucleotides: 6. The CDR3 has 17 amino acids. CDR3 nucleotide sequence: TGTGCCAGCAGCGTAGCTTGGGGGACTAGTAACACCGGGGAGCTGTTTTTT. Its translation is CASSVAWGTSNTGELFF.

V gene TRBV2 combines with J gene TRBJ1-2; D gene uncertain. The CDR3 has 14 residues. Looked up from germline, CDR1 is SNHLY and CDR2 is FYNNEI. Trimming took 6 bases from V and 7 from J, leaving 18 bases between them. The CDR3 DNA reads TGTGCCAGCAGCCTCAGCACGGCGGGATTTGGCTACACCTTC. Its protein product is CASSLSTAGFGYTF.